The 29 T cell receptor beta chains below all came from one sample that was sequenced in a study of T cells in tuberculosis. Regarding time point: new active TB diagnosis, blood taken before or within 7 days of starting treatment. Method: immunoSEQ multiplex PCR; TCRdb's copy keeps in-frame clones and lacks some. The sample has approximately 46,000 clones; about 96% are singletons. Sample: PBMCs, taken at tuberculosis diagnosis. Receptors were obtained from an adult with tuberculosis.

A few counts support this clone. The CDR3: CASSPRPETGGYTF. The CDR3, as DNA: TGTGCCAGCAGCCCACGCCCTGAGACTGGTGGCTACACCTTC. The chain employs TRBV28 and TRBJ1-2; D not certain. Trimming cost V 6 bases and J 7 bases, with 18 bases left between them. Germline V gene data show CDR1 as MDHEN and CDR2 as SYDVKM. This CDR3 comprises 14 residues.

The V gene is TRBV28, the J gene TRBJ2-1; 7 bases line up with TRBD2. This CDR3 has 15 amino acids. Trimming removed 3 bases from V and 10 bases from J; junction bases left unmatched: 12. Germline V gives CDR1 MDHEN, CDR2 SYDVKM. The chain's CDR3 is CASSFLGLGPSEQFF. The CDR3 DNA sequence: TGTGCCAGCAGTTTCCTCGGACTAGGCCCATCGGAGCAGTTCTTC.

The table lists this clone with a count of one. V usage is TRBV28 and J usage is TRBJ1-1, with a tentative D call TRBD1 (5 bases). CDR3 length equals 13 residues. Germline V CDR1 and CDR2: MDHEN, SYDVKM. The V end lost 6 bases, the J end lost 11 bases, and 19 bases lay between the germline ends. The CDR3 sequence: CASSLQSPGYAFF. Here the CDR3 DNA reads TGTGCCAGCAGCCTCCAAAGCCCAGGGTATGCTTTCTTT. The variable domain in full, completed from reference TRBV28 and TRBJ1-1, reads DVKVTQSSRYLVKRTGEKVFLECVQDMDHENMFWYRQDPGLGLRLIYFSYDVKMKEKGDIPEGYSVSREKKERFSLILESASTNQTSMYLCASSLQSPGYAFFGQGTRLTVV.

This chain joins TRBV7-6 and TRBJ2-2; D may be TRBD2 (6 bases). Trimming took off 1 base at V and 0 bases at J, with 12 bases between the two ends. The CDR3 sequence is 17 residues long. CDR1 SGHVS and CDR2 FNYEAQ come from the germline V gene. This CDR3 reads CASSLVPSAANTGELFF. DNA for the CDR3: TGTGCCAGCAGCTTAGTCCCTAGCGCGGCGAACACCGGGGAGCTGTTTTTT.

J is TRBJ2-3 and V is TRBV18, with D perhaps matching TRBD2 (5 bases). The CDR3 runs 13 residues. The germline CDR1 and CDR2 sequences are KGHSH and LQKENI. Trimming pared 3 bases from V and 5 bases from J, leaving 9 bases between. The CDR3 loop is CASSPGIKDTQYF. The DNA of the CDR3 is TGTGCCAGCTCACCCGGGATTAAAGATACGCAGTATTTT.

The gene calls are TRBV27 and TRBJ2-2, with 8 bases identical to TRBD2. With 8 bases clipped from V and 7 bases from J, the junction kept 12 bases outside the gene matches. The germline CDR1 and CDR2 sequences are MNHEY and SMNVEV (reference sequence). CDR3 length equals 15 residues. The CDR3 region is CASREAGAPRGELFF. CDR3 bases: TGTGCCAGCCGGGAAGCGGGAGCCCCACGCGGGGAGCTGTTTTTT.

This chain connects TRBV11-1 to TRBJ1-1, with D hard to call. This CDR3 comprises 13 residues. CDR1 is SGHAT and CDR2 is FQDESV in the germline V gene (reference sequence). With 3 bases removed from V and 1 base from J, the gap between germline ends came to 6 bases. CDR3 sequence: CASSFGQNTEAFF. The CDR3 DNA sequence: TGTGCCAGCAGCTTTGGGCAGAACACTGAAGCTTTCTTT.

The chain links TRBV5-8 to TRBJ1-4; 7 bases match TRBD1. Germline loops: CDR1 SGHTS, CDR2 YDEGEE. The CDR3 is made up of 14 amino acids. The V segment lost 1 base and the J segment 3 bases; nucleotides outside the gene matches: 0. DNA for the CDR3: TGTGCCAGCAGCTTGACAGGGGCTAATGAAAAACTGTTTTTT. Amino acid sequence: CASSLTGANEKLFF. Using reference TRBV5-8 and TRBJ1-4 for the parts outside the CDR3, the full variable domain is EAGVTQSPTHLIKTRGQQATLRCSPISGHTSVYWYQQALGLGLQFLLWYDEGEERNRGNFPPRFSGRQFPNYSSELNVNALELEDSALYLCASSLTGANEKLFFGSGTQLSVL.

The V and J genes are TRBV11-2 and TRBJ2-5; 7 nucleotides match TRBD1. CDR3 size: 13 residues. Germline assignment: CDR1 SGHAT and CDR2 FQNNGV. Trimming cost V 7 bases and J 5 bases; bases outside gene matches: 7. This chain's CDR3 is CASTRDRVETQYF. The CDR3 coding sequence is TGTGCCAGCACCCGAGACAGGGTCGAGACCCAGTACTTC.

The chain links TRBV7-6 to TRBJ2-3; TRBD2 aligns across 8 bases. This CDR3 is 17 amino acids long. CDR1 and CDR2 (germline): SGHVS, FNYEAQ. Trimming at V came to 5 bases and at J to 3 bases, leaving 13 bases not matched to a gene. The CDR3 is CASSLTGTSFWTDTQYF. The CDR3, as DNA: TGTGCCAGCAGCCTTACCGGGACTAGTTTTTGGACAGATACGCAGTATTTT. The whole variable domain, remainder taken from reference TRBV7-6 and TRBJ2-3, is GAGVSQSPRYKVTKRGQDVALRCDPISGHVSLYWYRQALGQGPEFLTYFNYEAQQDKSGLPNDRFSAERPEGSISTLTIQRTEQRDSAMYRCASSLTGTSFWTDTQYFGPGTRLTVL.

The chain uses TRBV15 and TRBJ1-4; TRBD1 matches 7 bases. Germline CDR1 is LNHNV and CDR2 is YYDKDF (reference sequence). The CDR3 sequence is 14 residues long. J lost 15 bases, V lost 0 bases, and 10 bases had no gene match. This chain's CDR3 is CATSRDRQGTQVFF. The DNA for the CDR3 is TGTGCCACCAGCAGAGACCGACAGGGAACCCAGGTGTTTTTT.

This chain connects TRBV5-4 to TRBJ2-3; 7 nucleotides agree with TRBD1. V trimming: 5 bases; J trimming: 1 base; junction bases outside the gene matches: 16. The CDR3 runs 18 residues. Germline assignment: CDR1 SGHNT and CDR2 YYREEE (reference sequence). As DNA, the CDR3 is TGTGCCAGCAGACCTAAGACCGGACAGGCCCTAGGCACAGATACGCAGTATTTT. Translation gives CASRPKTGQALGTDTQYF.

This chain joins TRBV2 and TRBJ2-7; D gene ambiguous. Germline CDR1 reads SNHLY; CDR2 reads FYNNEI. The CDR3 is 13 residues long. Trimming took 6 bases from V and 3 from J, leaving 12 bases between them. The CDR3 bases are TGTGCCAGCAGGGCTGGAGCATTCTACGAGCAGTACTTC. Encoded protein: CASRAGAFYEQYF. The variable domain in full, completed from reference TRBV2 and TRBJ2-7, reads EPEVTQTPSHQVTQMGQEVILRCVPISNHLYFYWYRQILGQKVEFLVSFYNNEISEKSEIFDDQFSVERPDGSNFTLKIRSTKLEDSAMYFCASRAGAFYEQYFGPGTRLTVT.

This clone was observed once. The V call is TRBV11-3, the J call TRBJ2-5, with a weak D call TRBD1 (7 bases). CDR1 SGHNT and CDR2 YENEEA come from the germline V gene. Trimming removed 3 bases from V and 2 bases from J, with 13 bases in between. CDR3 length equals 15 residues. The CDR3 spells CASSFSGGGQETQYF. For the CDR3, the DNA is TGTGCCAGCAGCTTTTCAGGGGGAGGACAAGAGACCCAGTACTTC.

The rearrangement uses TRBV27 and TRBJ2-7; 7 bases agree with TRBD1. The trim removed 4 bases at V and 8 bases at J, leaving 11 bases unmatched. This CDR3 has 14 amino acids. In germline, CDR1 is MNHEY, CDR2 SMNVEV (reference sequence). The CDR3 DNA reads TGTGCCAGCAGTTCTTTCCCGACAGGGAAACAGCAGTACTTC. Translation gives CASSSFPTGKQQYF.

The chain uses TRBV10-3 and TRBJ1-2; TRBD1 might be the D (6 bases). Per the germline V gene, CDR1 is ENHRY and CDR2 is SYGVKD. This CDR3 region has 13 residues. V was pared by 9 bases and J by 5 bases, with 16 bases between. The CDR3 here is CAIWSGAGYGYTF. CDR3 nucleotides: TGTGCCATTTGGTCAGGGGCTGGGTATGGCTACACCTTC.

This chain links TRBV4-1 with TRBJ2-2, with D uncertain. V was shortened by 4 bases and J by 7 bases, with 10 bases between the two germline ends. Germline-derived CDR1 and CDR2 are MGHRA and YSYEKL. This CDR3 has 13 residues. CDR3 sequence reads: CASSPEFLGELFF. DNA for the CDR3: TGCGCCAGCAGCCCAGAATTCCTCGGGGAGCTGTTTTTT.

The chain couples TRBV9 to TRBJ2-5, with TRBD2 matching over 11 bases. CDR1 is SGDLS and CDR2 is YYNGEE in the germline V gene. Unmatched junction bases numbered 4, after V lost 1 base and J lost 5 bases. The CDR3 contains 15 residues. The CDR3 loop is CASSVSLAGVETQYF. The CDR3 region has the DNA TGTGCCAGCAGCGTATCACTAGCGGGAGTGGAGACCCAGTACTTC.

The rearrangement joins TRBV28 to TRBJ1-1; 7 bases are shared with TRBD1. Looked up from germline, CDR1 is MDHEN and CDR2 is SYDVKM. The CDR3 consists of 14 residues. Unmatched junction bases numbered 8, after V lost 6 bases and J lost 4 bases. CDR3 amino acids: CASSLTGTATEAFF. The CDR3 region has the DNA TGTGCCAGCAGCTTGACAGGGACAGCCACTGAAGCTTTCTTT.

The chain joins TRBV5-4 to TRBJ2-7; 11 positions match TRBD1. Germline CDR1 reads SGHNT; CDR2 reads YYREEE (reference sequence). V was pared by 5 bases and J by 3 bases, with 7 bases of the junction left unmatched. The length of the CDR3 is 15 residues. The CDR3 bases are TGTGCCAGCAGTTCTACCGGGACAGGGGGCTACGAGCAGTACTTC. The encoded protein is CASSSTGTGGYEQYF. The variable domain in full, completed from reference TRBV5-4 and TRBJ2-7, reads ETGVTQSPTHLIKTRGQQVTLRCSSQSGHNTVSWYQQALGQGPQFIFQYYREEENGRGNFPPRFSGLQFPNYSSELNVNALELDDSALYLCASSSTGTGGYEQYFGPGTRLTVT.

The J gene is TRBJ2-1, the V gene TRBV6-1; 14 bases match TRBD2. The germline CDR1 and CDR2 sequences are MNHNS and SASEGT. The CDR3 length is 16 residues. With 8 bases clipped from V and 8 bases from J, the junction kept 11 bases outside the gene matches. The CDR3: CASRGDGLAGGDEQFF. The CDR3 region has the DNA TGTGCCAGCCGTGGTGACGGACTAGCGGGAGGCGATGAGCAGTTCTTC.

This rearrangement joins TRBV2 to TRBJ2-4; 9 positions match TRBD2. The CDR3 sequence is 15 residues long. Germline V gene lookup returns CDR1 SNHLY and CDR2 FYNNEI. V shed 4 bases, J shed 5 bases, and the junction held 6 bases outside the gene matches. The CDR3 sequence: CASSAGGRVENIQYF. The CDR3 DNA reads as TGTGCCAGCAGTGCAGGCGGGAGGGTGGAAAACATTCAGTACTTC.

The chain carries TRBV30 and TRBJ1-2, with D tentatively TRBD1 (5 bases). Trimming removed 0 bases at V and 3 bases at J, with 5 bases between. CDR3 size: 12 residues. The germline gives CDR1 GTSNPN, CDR2 SVGIG (reference sequence). CDR3 region: CAWSVGDYGYTF. DNA of the CDR3: TGTGCCTGGAGTGTAGGGGACTATGGCTACACCTTC.

This clone was seen just once. The rearrangement links TRBV28 to TRBJ2-7; 7 nucleotides line up with TRBD2. Germline V gene sequence: CDR1 MDHEN, CDR2 SYDVKM. The CDR3 extends over 14 amino acids. The trim removed 4 bases at V and 4 bases at J, leaving 7 bases unmatched. The CDR3 DNA reads as TGTGCCAGCAGTTCTGGCGGGAGTCGGTACGAGCAGTACTTC. Translated: CASSSGGSRYEQYF.

The chain employs TRBV11-2 and TRBJ2-5, with D perhaps TRBD2 (5 bases). Germline V gene lookup returns CDR1 SGHAT and CDR2 FQNNGV. Deletions cut 5 bases from V and 5 bases from J, with 9 bases between. The CDR3 runs to 12 residues. CDR3 sequence: CASSHTGETQYF. The CDR3, as DNA: TGTGCCAGCAGCCACACGGGGGAGACCCAGTACTTC.

This chain joins TRBV28 and TRBJ2-2; 7 nucleotides align to TRBD2. This CDR3 has 15 residues. Germline trimming cut 0 bases from V and 8 bases from J; bases unmatched to any gene: 6. Germline CDR1 is MDHEN and CDR2 is SYDVKM. The CDR3 sequence: CASSLWTAGTGELFF. CDR3 nucleotide sequence: TGTGCCAGCAGTTTATGGACAGCGGGGACTGGGGAGCTGTTTTTT.

J is TRBJ2-4 and V is TRBV5-1, with TRBD1 identical over 7 bases. Germline V gene data show CDR1 as SGHRS and CDR2 as YFSETQ. After removal of 0 bases from V and 5 bases from J, the junction contained 8 bases not matched to a gene. The CDR3 is 16 residues long. CDR3 coding DNA: TGCGCCAGCAGCTTGGCGACAGGGCGATTGCAAAACATTCAGTACTTC. It translates to CASSLATGRLQNIQYF.

The chain links TRBV6-5 to TRBJ1-1; weak D call: TRBD1 (5 bases). CDR1 and CDR2 from the germline V gene are MNHEY and SVGAGI. V was pared by 8 bases and J by 4 bases, with 20 bases between. The CDR3 totals 15 residues. Written as DNA, the CDR3 is TGTGCCAGCGGAGCGGGACTGTGGGAAAGCACTGAAGCTTTCTTT. It codes for CASGAGLWESTEAFF.

The chain uses TRBV5-4 and TRBJ2-3; no firm D call. CDR3 length equals 15 residues. CDR1 is SGHNT and CDR2 is YYREEE in the germline V gene (reference sequence). V lost 4 bases to trimming and J lost 4 bases, with 16 bases between them. CDR3 sequence (DNA): TGTGCCAGCAGCCAAGACATCACGTCCCCAGATACGCAGTATTTT. Its translation: CASSQDITSPDTQYF.